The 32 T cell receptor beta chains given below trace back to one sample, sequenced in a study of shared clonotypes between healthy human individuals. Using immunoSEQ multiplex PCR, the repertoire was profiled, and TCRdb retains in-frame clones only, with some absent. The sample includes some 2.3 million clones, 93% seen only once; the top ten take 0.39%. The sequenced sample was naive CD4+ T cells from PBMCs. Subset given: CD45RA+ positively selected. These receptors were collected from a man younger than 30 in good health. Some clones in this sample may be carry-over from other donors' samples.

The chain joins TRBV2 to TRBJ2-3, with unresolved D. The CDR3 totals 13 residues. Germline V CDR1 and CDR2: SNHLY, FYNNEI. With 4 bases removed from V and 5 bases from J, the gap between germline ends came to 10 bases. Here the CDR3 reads CASSGEHGDTQYF. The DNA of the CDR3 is TGTGCCAGCAGTGGAGAGCATGGAGATACGCAGTATTTT.

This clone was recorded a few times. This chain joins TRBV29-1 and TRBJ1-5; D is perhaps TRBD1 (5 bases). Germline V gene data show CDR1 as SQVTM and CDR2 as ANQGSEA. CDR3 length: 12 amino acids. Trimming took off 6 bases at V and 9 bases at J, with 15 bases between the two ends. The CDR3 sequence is CSVVGQGLPQHF. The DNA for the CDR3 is TGCAGCGTCGTGGGCCAGGGATTGCCCCAGCATTTT.

The CDR3 loop reads CASSLNLAGGRYEQYF. The CDR3 DNA is TGTGCCAGCAGCCTAAATCTAGCGGGAGGGCGCTACGAGCAGTACTTC. The J gene is TRBJ2-7, the V gene TRBV6-6, with 12 bases lining up with TRBD2. Germline CDR1 is MNHNY and CDR2 is SVGAGI (reference sequence). V shed 6 bases, J shed 3 bases, and the junction held 9 bases outside the gene matches. There are 16 residues in the CDR3.

In DNA, the CDR3 is TGTGCCAGCTCATACGGACAGGGAGTTGAAAAACTGTTTTTT. Amino acids: CASSYGQGVEKLFF. J is TRBJ1-4 and V is TRBV18, with 8 bases aligning to TRBD1. Germline values: CDR1 KGHSH, CDR2 LQKENI. This CDR3 is 14 amino acids long. V was pared by 5 bases and J by 7 bases, with 6 bases of the junction left unmatched.

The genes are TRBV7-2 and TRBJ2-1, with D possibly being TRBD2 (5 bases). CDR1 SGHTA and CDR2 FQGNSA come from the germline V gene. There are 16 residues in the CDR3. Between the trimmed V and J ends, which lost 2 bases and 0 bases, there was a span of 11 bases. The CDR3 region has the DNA TGTGCCAGCAGCTTATGGCCGGGGAGCTCCTACAATGAGCAGTTCTTC. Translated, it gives CASSLWPGSSYNEQFF.

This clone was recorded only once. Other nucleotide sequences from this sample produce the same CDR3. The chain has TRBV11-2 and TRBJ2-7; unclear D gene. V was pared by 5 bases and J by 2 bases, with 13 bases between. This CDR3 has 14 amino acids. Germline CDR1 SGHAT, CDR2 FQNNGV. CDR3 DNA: TGTGCCAGCAGCCTCGGCCCGGGTCCCTACGAGCAGTACTTC. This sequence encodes CASSLGPGPYEQYF.

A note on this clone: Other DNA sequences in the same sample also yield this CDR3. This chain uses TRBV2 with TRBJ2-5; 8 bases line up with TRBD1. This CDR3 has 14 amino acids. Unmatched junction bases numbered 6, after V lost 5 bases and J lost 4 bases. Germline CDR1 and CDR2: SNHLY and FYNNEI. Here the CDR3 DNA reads TGTGCCAGCAGTCTTCAGGGGGCCGGAGAGACCCAGTACTTC. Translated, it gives CASSLQGAGETQYF. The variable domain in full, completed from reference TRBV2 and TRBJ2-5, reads EPEVTQTPSHQVTQMGQEVILRCVPISNHLYFYWYRQILGQKVEFLVSFYNNEISEKSEIFDDQFSVERPDGSNFTLKIRSTKLEDSAMYFCASSLQGAGETQYFGPGTRLLVL.

CDR3 coding DNA: TGCAGTGCTAGCCGGGGGGATGCTTTCTTT. Translation gives CSASRGDAFF. V and J are TRBV20-1 and TRBJ1-1, with TRBD1 as a possible D gene (5 bases). The CDR3 totals 10 residues. The germline CDR1 and CDR2 sequences are DFQATT and SNEGSKA (reference sequence). The ends were cut back, 3 bases at V and 11 bases at J, with 10 bases in the middle.

CDR3 sequence: CATLRWGGADTQYF. In DNA form, the CDR3 reads TGTGCCACCCTTCGATGGGGGGGTGCAGATACGCAGTATTTT. The chain links TRBV5-4 to TRBJ2-3, with 7 positions matching TRBD2. CDR3 size: 14 residues. Looked up from germline, CDR1 is SGHNT and CDR2 is YYREEE (reference sequence). J gave up 4 bases and V 9 bases, and 11 bases lay outside the gene matches.

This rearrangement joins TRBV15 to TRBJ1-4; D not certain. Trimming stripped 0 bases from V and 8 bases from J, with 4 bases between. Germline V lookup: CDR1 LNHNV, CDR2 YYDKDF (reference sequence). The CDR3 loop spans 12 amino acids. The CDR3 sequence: CATSRDLEKLFF. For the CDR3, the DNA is TGTGCCACCAGCAGAGATCTGGAAAAACTGTTTTTT.

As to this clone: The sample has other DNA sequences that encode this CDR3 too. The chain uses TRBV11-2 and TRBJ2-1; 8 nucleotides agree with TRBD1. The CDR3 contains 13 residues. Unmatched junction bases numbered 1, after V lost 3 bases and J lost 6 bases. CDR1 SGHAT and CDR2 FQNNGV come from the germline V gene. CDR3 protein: CASSLDRVNEQFF. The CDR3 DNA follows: TGTGCCAGCAGCTTGGACAGGGTCAATGAGCAGTTCTTC.

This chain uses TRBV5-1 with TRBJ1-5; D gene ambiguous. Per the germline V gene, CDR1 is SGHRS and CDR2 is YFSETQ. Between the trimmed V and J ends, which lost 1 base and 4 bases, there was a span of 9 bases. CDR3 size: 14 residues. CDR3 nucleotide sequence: TGCGCCAGCAGCTTGATCCCAGATAATCAGCCCCAGCATTTT. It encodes CASSLIPDNQPQHF. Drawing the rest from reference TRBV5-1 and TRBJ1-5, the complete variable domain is KAGVTQTPRYLIKTRGQQVTLSCSPISGHRSVSWYQQTPGQGLQFLFEYFSETQRNKGNFPGRFSGRQFSNSRSEMNVSTLELGDSALYLCASSLIPDNQPQHFGDGTRLSIL.

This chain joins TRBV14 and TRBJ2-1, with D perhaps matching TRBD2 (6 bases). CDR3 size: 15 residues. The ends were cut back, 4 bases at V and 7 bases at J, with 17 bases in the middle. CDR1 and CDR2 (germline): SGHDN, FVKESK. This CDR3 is CASSPLSGERNEQFF. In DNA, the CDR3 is TGTGCCAGCAGCCCTCTTTCGGGAGAAAGGAATGAGCAGTTCTTC.

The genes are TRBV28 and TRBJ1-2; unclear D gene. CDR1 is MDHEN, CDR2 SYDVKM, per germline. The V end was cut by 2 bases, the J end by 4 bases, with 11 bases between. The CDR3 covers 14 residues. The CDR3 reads CASSLTLLAYGYTF. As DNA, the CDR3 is TGTGCCAGCAGTTTAACCCTACTCGCCTATGGCTACACCTTC.

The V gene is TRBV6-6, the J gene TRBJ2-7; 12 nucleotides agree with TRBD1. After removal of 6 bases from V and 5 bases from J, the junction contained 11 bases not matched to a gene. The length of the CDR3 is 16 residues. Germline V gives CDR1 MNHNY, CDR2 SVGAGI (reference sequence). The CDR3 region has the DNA TGTGCCAGCAGCCTAGGGACAGGGGGCATGACCAACGAGCAGTACTTC. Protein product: CASSLGTGGMTNEQYF.

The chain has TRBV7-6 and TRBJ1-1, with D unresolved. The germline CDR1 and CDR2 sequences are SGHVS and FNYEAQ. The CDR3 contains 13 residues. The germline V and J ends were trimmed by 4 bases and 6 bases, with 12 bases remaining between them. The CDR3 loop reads CASSSTPTAEAFF. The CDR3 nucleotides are TGTGCCAGCAGCTCGACACCTACCGCTGAAGCTTTCTTT.

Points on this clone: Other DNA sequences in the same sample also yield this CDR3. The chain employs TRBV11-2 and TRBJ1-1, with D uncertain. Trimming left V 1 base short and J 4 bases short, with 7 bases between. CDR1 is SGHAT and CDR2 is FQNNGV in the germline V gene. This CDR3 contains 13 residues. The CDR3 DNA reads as TGTGCCAGCAGCTTAGTTGGCCGCACTGAAGCTTTCTTT. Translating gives CASSLVGRTEAFF. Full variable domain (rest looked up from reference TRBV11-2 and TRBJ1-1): EAGVAQSPRYKIIEKRQSVAFWCNPISGHATLYWYQQILGQGPKLLIQFQNNGVVDDSQLPKDRFSAERLKGVDSTLKIQPAKLEDSAVYLCASSLVGRTEAFFGQGTRLTVV.

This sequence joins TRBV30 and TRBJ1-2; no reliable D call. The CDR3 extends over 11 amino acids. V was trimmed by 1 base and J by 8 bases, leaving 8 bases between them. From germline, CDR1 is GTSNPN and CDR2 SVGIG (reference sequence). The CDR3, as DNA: TGTGCCTGGAGTGCCCTCTGGGGCTACACCTTC. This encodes CAWSALWGYTF.

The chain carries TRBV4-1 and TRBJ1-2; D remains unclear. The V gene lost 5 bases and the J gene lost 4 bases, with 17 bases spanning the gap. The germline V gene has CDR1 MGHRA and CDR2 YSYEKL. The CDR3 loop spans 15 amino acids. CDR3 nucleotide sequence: TGCGCCAGCAGCACACAGAACCGAAAGACCTATGGCTACACCTTC. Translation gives CASSTQNRKTYGYTF.

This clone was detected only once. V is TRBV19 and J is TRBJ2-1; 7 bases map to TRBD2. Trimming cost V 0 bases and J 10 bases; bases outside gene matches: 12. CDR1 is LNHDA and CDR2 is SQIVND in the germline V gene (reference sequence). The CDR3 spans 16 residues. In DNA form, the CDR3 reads TGTGCCAGTAGTATAGACAGGACCGGCGGGGGTGAGGAGCAGTTCTTC. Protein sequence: CASSIDRTGGGEEQFF.

The CDR3 loop reads CATQRAGADTQYF. As DNA, the CDR3 is TGTGCCACCCAGCGAGCGGGAGCGGATACGCAGTATTTT. The V gene is TRBV2, the J gene TRBJ2-3; 8 bases line up with TRBD2. CDR1 and CDR2 (germline): SNHLY, FYNNEI. V was pared by 10 bases and J by 6 bases, with 9 bases of the junction left unmatched. This CDR3 spans 13 amino acids. Looking up the rest from reference TRBV2 and TRBJ2-3 gives the full variable domain: EPEVTQTPSHQVTQMGQEVILRCVPISNHLYFYWYRQILGQKVEFLVSFYNNEISEKSEIFDDQFSVERPDGSNFTLKIRSTKLEDSAMYFCATQRAGADTQYFGPGTRLTVL.

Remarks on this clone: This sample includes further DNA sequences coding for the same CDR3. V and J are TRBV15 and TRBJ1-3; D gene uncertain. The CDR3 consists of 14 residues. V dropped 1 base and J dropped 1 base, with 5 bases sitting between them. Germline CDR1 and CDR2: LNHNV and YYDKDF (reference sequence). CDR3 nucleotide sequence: TGTGCCACCAGCAGAGGGTCTTCTGGAAACACCATATATTTT. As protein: CATSRGSSGNTIYF.

The CDR3 DNA follows: TGTGCCAGTAGTAGGGGACTAGCGGTCACAGATACGCAGTATTTT. Translating it yields CASSRGLAVTDTQYF. This chain links TRBV19 with TRBJ2-3, with 11 bases that match TRBD2. The CDR3 sequence is 15 residues long. Germline CDR1 LNHDA, CDR2 SQIVND (reference sequence). Trimming removed 4 bases from V and 2 bases from J; junction bases left unmatched: 2.

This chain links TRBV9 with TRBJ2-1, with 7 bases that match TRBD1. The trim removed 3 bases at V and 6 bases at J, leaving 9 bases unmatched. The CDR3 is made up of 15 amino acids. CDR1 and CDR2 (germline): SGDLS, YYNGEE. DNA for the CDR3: TGTGCCAGCAGCGCCCTGGACACAGGGGCCAATGAGCAGTTCTTC. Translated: CASSALDTGANEQFF.

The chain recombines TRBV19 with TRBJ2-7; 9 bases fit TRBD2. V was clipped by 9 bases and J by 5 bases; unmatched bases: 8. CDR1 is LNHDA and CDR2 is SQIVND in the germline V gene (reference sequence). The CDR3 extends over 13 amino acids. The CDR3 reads CASQGLASHEQYF. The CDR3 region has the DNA TGTGCCAGCCAAGGACTAGCGAGCCACGAGCAGTACTTC.

The CDR3 here is CASSLSLRYQETQYF. The DNA for the CDR3 is TGCGCCAGCAGCCTGTCCCTAAGATACCAAGAGACCCAGTACTTC. This chain connects TRBV5-1 to TRBJ2-5; D remains ambiguous. V was shortened by 4 bases and J by 0 bases, with 13 bases between the two germline ends. From germline, CDR1 is SGHRS and CDR2 YFSETQ. This CDR3 is 15 amino acids long.

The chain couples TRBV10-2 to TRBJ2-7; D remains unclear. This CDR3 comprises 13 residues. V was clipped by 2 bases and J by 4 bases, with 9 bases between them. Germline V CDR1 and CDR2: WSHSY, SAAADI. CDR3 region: CASSEIRVYEQYF. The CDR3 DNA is TGCGCCAGCAGTGAGATACGGGTATACGAGCAGTACTTC.

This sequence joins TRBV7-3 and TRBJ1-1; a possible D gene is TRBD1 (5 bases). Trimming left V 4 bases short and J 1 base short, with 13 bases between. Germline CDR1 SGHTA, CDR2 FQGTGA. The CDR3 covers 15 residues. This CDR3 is CASSYLGGRNTEAFF. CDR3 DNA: TGTGCCAGCAGCTATTTGGGGGGTCGGAACACTGAAGCTTTCTTT.

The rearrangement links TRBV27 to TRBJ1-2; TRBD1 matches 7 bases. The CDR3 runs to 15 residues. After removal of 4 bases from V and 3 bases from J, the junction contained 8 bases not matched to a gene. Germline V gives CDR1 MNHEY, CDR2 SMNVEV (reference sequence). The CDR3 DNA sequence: TGTGCCAGCAGTTCCTGGGCTACAGGGGACTATGGCTACACCTTC. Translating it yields CASSSWATGDYGYTF.

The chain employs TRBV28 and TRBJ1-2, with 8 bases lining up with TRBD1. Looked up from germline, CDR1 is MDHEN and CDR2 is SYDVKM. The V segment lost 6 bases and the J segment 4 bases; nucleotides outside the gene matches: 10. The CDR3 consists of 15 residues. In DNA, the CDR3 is TGTGCCAGCAGGTACGCGGCAGGGGGCATCTATGGCTACACCTTC. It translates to CASRYAAGGIYGYTF.

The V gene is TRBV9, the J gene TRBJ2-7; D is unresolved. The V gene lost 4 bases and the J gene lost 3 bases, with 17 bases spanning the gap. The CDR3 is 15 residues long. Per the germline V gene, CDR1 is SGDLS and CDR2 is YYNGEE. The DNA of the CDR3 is TGTGCCAGCAGCCCCGACACCTCCCTAGGCTACGAGCAGTACTTC. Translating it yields CASSPDTSLGYEQYF.

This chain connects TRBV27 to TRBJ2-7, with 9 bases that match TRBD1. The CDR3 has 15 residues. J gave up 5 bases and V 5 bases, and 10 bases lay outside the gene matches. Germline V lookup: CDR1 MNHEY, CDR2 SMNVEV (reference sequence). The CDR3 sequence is CASSKLRDRAHEQYF. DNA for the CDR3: TGTGCCAGCAGTAAGCTTCGGGACAGGGCCCACGAGCAGTACTTC.